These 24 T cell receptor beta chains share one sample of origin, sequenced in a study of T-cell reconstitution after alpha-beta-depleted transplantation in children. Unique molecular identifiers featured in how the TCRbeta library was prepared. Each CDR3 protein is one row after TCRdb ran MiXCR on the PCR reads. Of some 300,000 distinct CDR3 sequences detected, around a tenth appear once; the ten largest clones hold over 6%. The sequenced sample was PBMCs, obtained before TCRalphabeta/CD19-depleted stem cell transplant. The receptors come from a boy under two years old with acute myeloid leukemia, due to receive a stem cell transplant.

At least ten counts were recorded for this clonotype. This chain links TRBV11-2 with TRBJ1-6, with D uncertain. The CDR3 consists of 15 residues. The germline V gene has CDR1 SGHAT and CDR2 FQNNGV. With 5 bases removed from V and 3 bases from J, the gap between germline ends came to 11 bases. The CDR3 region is CASSPVSFYNSPLHF. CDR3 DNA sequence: TGTGCCAGCAGCCCCGTGTCCTTCTATAATTCACCCCTCCACTTT.

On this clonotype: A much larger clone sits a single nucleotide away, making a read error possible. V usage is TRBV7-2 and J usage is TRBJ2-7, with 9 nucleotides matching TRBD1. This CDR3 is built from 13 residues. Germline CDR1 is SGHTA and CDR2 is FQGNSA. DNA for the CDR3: TGTGCCAGCAGTCTCGGGACAGGGCCCGAGCTGTACTTC. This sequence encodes CASSLGTGPELYF. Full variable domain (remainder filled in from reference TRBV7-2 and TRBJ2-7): GAGVSQSPSNKVTEKGKDVELRCDPISGHTALYWYRQSLGQGLEFLIYFQGNSAPDKSGLPSDRFSAERTGGSVSTLTIQRTQQEDSAVYLCASSLGTGPELYFGPGTRLTVT.

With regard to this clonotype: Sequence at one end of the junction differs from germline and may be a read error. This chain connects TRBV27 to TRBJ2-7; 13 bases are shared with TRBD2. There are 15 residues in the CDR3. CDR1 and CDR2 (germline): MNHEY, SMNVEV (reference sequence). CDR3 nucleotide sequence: TGTGCCAGCAGTTTCCGGACTAGCGGGAGTAACGAGCATTACTTC. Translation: CASSFRTSGSNEHYF.

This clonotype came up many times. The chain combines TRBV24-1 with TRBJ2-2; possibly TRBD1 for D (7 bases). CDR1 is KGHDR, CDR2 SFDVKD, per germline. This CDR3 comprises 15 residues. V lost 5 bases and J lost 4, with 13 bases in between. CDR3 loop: CATSGRGRGTGELFF. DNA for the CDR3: TGTGCCACCAGTGGAAGGGGGCGGGGCACCGGGGAGCTGTTTTTT.

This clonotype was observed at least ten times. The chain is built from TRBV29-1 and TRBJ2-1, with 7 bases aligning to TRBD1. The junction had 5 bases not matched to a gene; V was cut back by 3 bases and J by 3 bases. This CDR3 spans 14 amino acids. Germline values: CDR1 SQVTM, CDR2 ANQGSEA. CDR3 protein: CSVEVPGGYNEQFF. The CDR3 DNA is TGCAGCGTTGAGGTGCCAGGGGGCTACAATGAGCAGTTCTTC.

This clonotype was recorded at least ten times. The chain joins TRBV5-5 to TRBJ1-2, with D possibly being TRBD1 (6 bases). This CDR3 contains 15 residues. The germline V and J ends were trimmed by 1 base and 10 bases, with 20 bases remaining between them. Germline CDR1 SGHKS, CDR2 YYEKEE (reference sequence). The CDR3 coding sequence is TGTGCCAGCAGCTTGAACGGGTGGGACATTGGTCCCTACACCTTC. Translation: CASSLNGWDIGPYTF.

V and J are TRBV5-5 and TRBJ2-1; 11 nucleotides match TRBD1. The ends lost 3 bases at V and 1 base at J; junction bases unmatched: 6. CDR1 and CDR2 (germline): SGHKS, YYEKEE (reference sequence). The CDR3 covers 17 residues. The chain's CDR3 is CASSSDRGRRSYNEQFF. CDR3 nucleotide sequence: TGTGCCAGCAGCTCGGACAGGGGGCGGCGATCCTACAATGAGCAGTTCTTC.

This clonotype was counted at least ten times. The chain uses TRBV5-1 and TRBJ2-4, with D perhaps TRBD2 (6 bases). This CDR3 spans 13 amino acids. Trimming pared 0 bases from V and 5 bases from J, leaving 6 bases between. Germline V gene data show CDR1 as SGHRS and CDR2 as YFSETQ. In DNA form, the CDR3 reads TGCGCCAGCAGCTTGGGGGGGGAAAACATTCAGTACTTC. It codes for CASSLGGENIQYF.

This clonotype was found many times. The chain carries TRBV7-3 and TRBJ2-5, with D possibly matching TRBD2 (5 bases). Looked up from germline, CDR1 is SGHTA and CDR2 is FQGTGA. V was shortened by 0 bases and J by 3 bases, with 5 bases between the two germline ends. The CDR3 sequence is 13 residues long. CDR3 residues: CASSLTREETQYF. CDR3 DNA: TGTGCCAGCAGCTTAACGAGGGAAGAGACCCAGTACTTC. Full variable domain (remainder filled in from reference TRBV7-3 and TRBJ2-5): GAGVSQTPSNKVTEKGKYVELRCDPISGHTALYWYRQSLGQGPEFLIYFQGTGAADDSGLPNDRFFAVRPEGSVSTLKIQRTERGDSAVYLCASSLTREETQYFGPGTRLLVL.

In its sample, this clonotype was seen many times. The CDR3 spells CASSPGTGGFEQFF. CDR3 sequence (DNA): TGTGCCAGCAGCCCAGGGACAGGGGGCTTTGAGCAGTTCTTC. V is TRBV4-2 and J is TRBJ2-1, with 12 bases that match TRBD1. The germline V gene has CDR1 LGHNA and CDR2 YNFKEQ. This CDR3 contains 14 residues. Trimming removed 4 bases from V and 9 bases from J; junction bases left unmatched: 4.

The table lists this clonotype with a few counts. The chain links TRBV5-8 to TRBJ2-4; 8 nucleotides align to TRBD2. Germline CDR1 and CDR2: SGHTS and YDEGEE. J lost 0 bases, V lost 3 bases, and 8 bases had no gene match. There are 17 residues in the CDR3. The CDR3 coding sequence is TGTGCCAGCAGCTCTTCGGGGGGGCGCTTAGCCAAAAACATTCAGTACTTC. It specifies CASSSSGGRLAKNIQYF.

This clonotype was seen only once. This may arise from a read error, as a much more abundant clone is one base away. The CDR3 sequence is CASSQDPSSGRRSWEQNF. As DNA, the CDR3 is TGTGCCAGCAGCCAAGATCCCTCTAGCGGGAGAAGGAGTTGGGAGCAGAACTTC. This chain joins TRBV4-2 and TRBJ2-7; 10 bases map to TRBD2. Germline-derived CDR1 and CDR2 are LGHNA and YNFKEQ. CDR3 length: 18 amino acids.

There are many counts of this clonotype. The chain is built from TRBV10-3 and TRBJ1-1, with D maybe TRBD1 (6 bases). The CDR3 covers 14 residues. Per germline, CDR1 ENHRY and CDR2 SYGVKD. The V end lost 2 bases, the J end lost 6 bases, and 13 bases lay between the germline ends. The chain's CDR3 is CAISEQGPESEAFF. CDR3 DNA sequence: TGTGCCATCAGTGAGCAGGGGCCTGAATCTGAAGCTTTCTTT.

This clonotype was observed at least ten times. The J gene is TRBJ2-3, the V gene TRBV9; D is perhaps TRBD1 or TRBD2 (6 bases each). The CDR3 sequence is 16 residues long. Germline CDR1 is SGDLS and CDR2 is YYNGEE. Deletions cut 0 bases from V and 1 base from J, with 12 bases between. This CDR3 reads CASSVGGTPGTDTQYF. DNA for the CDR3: TGTGCCAGCAGCGTAGGCGGGACACCTGGCACAGATACGCAGTATTTT.

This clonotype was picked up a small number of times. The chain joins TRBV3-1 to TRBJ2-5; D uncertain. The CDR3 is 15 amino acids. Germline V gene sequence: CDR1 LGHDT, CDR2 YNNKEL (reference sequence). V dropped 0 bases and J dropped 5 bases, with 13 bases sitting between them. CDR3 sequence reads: CASSQEGGRWETQYF. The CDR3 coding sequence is TGTGCCAGCAGCCAAGAGGGCGGCCGATGGGAGACCCAGTACTTC.

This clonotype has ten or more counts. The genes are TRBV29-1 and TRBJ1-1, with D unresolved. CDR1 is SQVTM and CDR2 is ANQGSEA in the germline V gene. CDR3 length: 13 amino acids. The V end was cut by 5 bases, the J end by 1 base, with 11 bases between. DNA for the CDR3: TGCAGCGTTAAAAGAGGGCCGAACACTGAAGCTTTCTTT. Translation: CSVKRGPNTEAFF.

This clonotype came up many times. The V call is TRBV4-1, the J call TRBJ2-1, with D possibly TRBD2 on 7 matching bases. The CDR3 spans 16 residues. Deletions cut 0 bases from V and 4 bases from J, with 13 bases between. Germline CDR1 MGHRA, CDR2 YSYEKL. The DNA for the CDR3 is TGCGCCAGCAGCCAAGACGAGGGGGGGCCGTACAATGAGCAGTTCTTC. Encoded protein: CASSQDEGGPYNEQFF.

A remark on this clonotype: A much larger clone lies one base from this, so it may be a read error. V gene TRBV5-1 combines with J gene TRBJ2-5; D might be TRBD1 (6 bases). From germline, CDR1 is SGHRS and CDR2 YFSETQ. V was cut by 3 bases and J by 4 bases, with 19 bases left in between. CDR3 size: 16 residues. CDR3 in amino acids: CASSSHPGQWSETQYF. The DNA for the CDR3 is TGCGCCAGCAGCTCGCACCCCGGACAGTGGTCAGAGACCCAGTACTTC.

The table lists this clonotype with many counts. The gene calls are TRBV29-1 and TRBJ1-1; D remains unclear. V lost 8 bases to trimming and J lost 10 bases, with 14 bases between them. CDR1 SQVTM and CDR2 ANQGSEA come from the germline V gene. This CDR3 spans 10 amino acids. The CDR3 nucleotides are TGCAGCTTTAGGGATGAGGGAGCTTTCTTT. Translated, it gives CSFRDEGAFF. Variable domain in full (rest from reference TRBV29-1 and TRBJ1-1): SAVISQKPSRDICQRGTSLTIQCQVDSQVTMMFWYRQQPGQSLTLIATANQGSEATYESGFVIDKFPISRPNLTFSTLTVSNMSPEDSSIYLCSFRDEGAFFGQGTRLTVV.

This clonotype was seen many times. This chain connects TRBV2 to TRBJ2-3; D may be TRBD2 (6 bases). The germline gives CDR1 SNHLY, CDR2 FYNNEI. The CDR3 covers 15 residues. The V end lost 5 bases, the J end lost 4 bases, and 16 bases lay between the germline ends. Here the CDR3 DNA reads TGTGCCAGCAGTTCCAGGGAGCGGGTTCCAGATACGCAGTATTTT. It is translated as CASSSRERVPDTQYF.

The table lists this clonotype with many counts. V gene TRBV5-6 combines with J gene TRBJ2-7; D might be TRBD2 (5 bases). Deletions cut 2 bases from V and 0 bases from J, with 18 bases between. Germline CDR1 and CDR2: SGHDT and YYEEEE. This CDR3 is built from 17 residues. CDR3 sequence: CASSFSGGDNRSYEQYF. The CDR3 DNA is TGTGCCAGCAGCTTCTCCGGAGGAGACAATCGCTCCTACGAGCAGTACTTC.

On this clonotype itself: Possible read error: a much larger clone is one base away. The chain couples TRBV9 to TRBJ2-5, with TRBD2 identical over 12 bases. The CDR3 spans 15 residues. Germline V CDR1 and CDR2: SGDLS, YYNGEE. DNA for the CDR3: TGTGCCACCAGCGCTAGCGGGGGGGCCAGAGAGACCCAGTACTTC. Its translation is CATSASGGARETQYF.

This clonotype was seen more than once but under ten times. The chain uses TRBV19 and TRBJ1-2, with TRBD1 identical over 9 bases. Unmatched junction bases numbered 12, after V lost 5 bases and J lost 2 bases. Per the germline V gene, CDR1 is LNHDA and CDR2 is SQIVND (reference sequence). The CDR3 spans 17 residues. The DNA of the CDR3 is TGTGCCAGTAGTCTCCCGGGACAGGGTAGACGGAACTATGGCTACACCTTC. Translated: CASSLPGQGRRNYGYTF.

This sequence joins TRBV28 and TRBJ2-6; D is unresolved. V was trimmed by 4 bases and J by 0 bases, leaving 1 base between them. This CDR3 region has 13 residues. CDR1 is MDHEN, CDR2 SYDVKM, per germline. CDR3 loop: CASSCSGANVLTF. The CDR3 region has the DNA TGTGCCAGCAGTTGCTCTGGGGCCAACGTCCTGACTTTC.